The 28 T cell receptor beta chains presented below share a single source sample, sequenced in a study of blood T cell repertoires in COVID-19. The protocol was immunoSEQ multiplex PCR, while the TCRdb copy is restricted to in-frame clones and leaves out a portion. Of approximately 26,000 clones listed, roughly 79% were seen once; the top ten hold more than 12%. Sequenced: peripheral blood. The receptor source for this set is an elderly man with active or convalescent COVID-19.

A single count supports this clone. The chain uses TRBV6-5 and TRBJ2-7, with a possible D match to TRBD1 (5 bases). The CDR3 covers 12 residues. The germline V gene has CDR1 MNHEY and CDR2 SVGAGI. Trimming shortened V by 2 bases and J by 5 bases, and 7 bases separated the two germline ends. As DNA, the CDR3 is TGTGCCAGCAGTTACCAGGGCAACGAGCAGTACTTC. Encoded protein: CASSYQGNEQYF.

V is TRBV21-1 and J is TRBJ1-2. TRBV21-1 is recorded as a pseudogene. The CDR3 is 17 amino acids. CDR3 sequence: CASGELGRAGQDYGYTF. DNA of the CDR3: TGTGCCAGCGGAGAACTGGGGAGGGCGGGCCAGGACTATGGCTACACCTTC.

Only one count was recorded for this clone. This sequence joins TRBV27 and TRBJ2-1; 12 nucleotides line up with TRBD1. After removal of 8 bases from V and 5 bases from J, the junction contained 4 bases not matched to a gene. Per germline, CDR1 MNHEY and CDR2 SMNVEV (reference sequence). This CDR3 region has 14 residues. The CDR3, as DNA: TGTGCCAGCGGGGACAGGGGGCCTAACAATGAGCAGTTCTTC. It codes for CASGDRGPNNEQFF.

The V call is TRBV19, the J call TRBJ2-1; tentative D call: TRBD2 (7 bases). Looked up from germline, CDR1 is LNHDA and CDR2 is SQIVND (reference sequence). V lost 4 bases, J lost 8 bases, and 21 bases lay in between. This CDR3 region has 16 residues. The CDR3 nucleotides read TGTGCCAGTAGTACACAGGGAGGGTGGCGGGACCATGAGCAGTTCTTC. Protein product: CASSTQGGWRDHEQFF.

V is TRBV9 and J is TRBJ1-2, with 11 bases fitting TRBD1. The CDR3 runs 16 residues. V shed 0 bases, J shed 4 bases, and the junction held 5 bases outside the gene matches. Germline-derived CDR1 and CDR2 are SGDLS and YYNGEE. CDR3: CASSVGWTGGVYGYTF. Written as DNA, the CDR3 is TGTGCCAGCAGCGTAGGGTGGACAGGGGGCGTCTATGGCTACACCTTC.

V and J are TRBV27 and TRBJ2-2; no firm D call. The V gene's germline CDR1 is MNHEY and CDR2 SMNVEV (reference sequence). V lost 3 bases and J lost 5, with 10 bases in between. The CDR3 runs 14 residues. This CDR3 is CASSLSYRTGELFF. CDR3 DNA: TGTGCCAGCAGTTTGTCCTACAGAACCGGGGAGCTGTTTTTT.

This chain uses TRBV19 with TRBJ2-1; D possibly corresponds to TRBD2 (5 bases). The CDR3 is 13 residues long. Between the trimmed V and J ends, which lost 7 bases and 7 bases, there was a span of 14 bases. From germline, CDR1 is LNHDA and CDR2 SQIVND (reference sequence). In DNA form, the CDR3 reads TGTGCCAGTAACAGTCACCGGAGGAATGAGCAGTTCTTC. It yields the protein CASNSHRRNEQFF. The complete variable domain, with remaining parts taken from reference TRBV19 and TRBJ2-1, reads DGGITQSPKYLFRKEGQNVTLSCEQNLNHDAMYWYRQDPGQGLRLIYYSQIVNDFQKGDIAEGYSVSREKKESFPLTVTSAQKNPTAFYLCASNSHRRNEQFFGPGTRLTVL.

This clone was counted a single time. The chain couples TRBV28 to TRBJ2-3, with TRBD1 identical over 8 bases. CDR1 is MDHEN, CDR2 SYDVKM, per germline. CDR3 length: 13 amino acids. J gave up 4 bases and V 7 bases, and 4 bases lay outside the gene matches. CDR3 sequence reads: CASTAGGADTQYF. The CDR3 coding sequence is TGTGCCAGCACGGCAGGGGGCGCAGATACGCAGTATTTT.

The rearrangement links TRBV7-3 to TRBJ2-2; 7 positions agree with TRBD1. Trimming took 5 bases from V and 1 from J; bases not matched to a gene: 1. Germline CDR1 is SGHTA and CDR2 is FQGTGA. CDR3 size: 14 residues. CDR3 protein: CASSQGENTGELFF. The CDR3 DNA reads as TGTGCCAGCAGCCAGGGGGAGAACACCGGGGAGCTGTTTTTT.

The chain has TRBV28 and TRBJ2-5; 7 positions agree with TRBD1. The trim removed 5 bases at V and 4 bases at J, leaving 19 bases unmatched. Per the germline V gene, CDR1 is MDHEN and CDR2 is SYDVKM. This CDR3 has 18 amino acids. CDR3 nucleotides: TGTGCCAGCAGTCCGCCGAGAGACACCGGGACAGTAACAGAGACCCAGTACTTC. This gives the protein CASSPPRDTGTVTETQYF.

The rearrangement links TRBV18 to TRBJ1-2; TRBD1 agrees at 7 bases. There are 12 residues in the CDR3. In germline, CDR1 is KGHSH, CDR2 LQKENI. V dropped 3 bases and J dropped 8; count of bases not matched to a gene: 3. DNA for the CDR3: TGTGCCAGCTCACCGACAGGGCCCGGCTACACCTTC. Translation: CASSPTGPGYTF. Full variable domain (remainder filled in from reference TRBV18 and TRBJ1-2): NAGVMQNPRHLVRRRGQEARLRCSPMKGHSHVYWYRQLPEEGLKFMVYLQKENIIDESGMPKERFSAEFPKEGPSILRIQQVVRGDSAAYFCASSPTGPGYTFGSGTRLTVV.

The gene calls are TRBV5-1 and TRBJ2-1, with D possibly matching TRBD2 (7 bases). The CDR3 covers 16 residues. V lost 4 bases, J lost 7 bases, and 21 bases lay in between. Germline loops: CDR1 SGHRS, CDR2 YFSETQ. The CDR3 spells CASSPHGGASVNEQFF. The CDR3 bases are TGCGCCAGCAGCCCCCATGGGGGGGCCTCAGTTAATGAGCAGTTCTTC.

A single count supports this clone. The V and J genes are TRBV5-6 and TRBJ2-7; tentatively, D is TRBD2 (6 bases). This CDR3 has 14 amino acids. Trimming removed 3 bases at V and 1 base at J, with 11 bases between. The germline V gene encodes CDR1 SGHDT and CDR2 YYEEEE. Here the CDR3 reads CASSSGLSSYEQYF. CDR3 bases: TGTGCCAGCAGCTCGGGACTGTCGTCCTACGAGCAGTACTTC.

This chain joins TRBV19 and TRBJ1-1; maybe TRBD1 (6 bases). Germline CDR1 and CDR2: LNHDA and SQIVND (reference sequence). Trimming shortened V by 6 bases and J by 10 bases, and 15 bases separated the two germline ends. The CDR3 has 12 amino acids. CDR3 residues: CASRSWTVGAFF. In DNA, the CDR3 is TGTGCCAGTAGGTCTTGGACAGTCGGAGCTTTCTTT.

The chain has TRBV7-2 and TRBJ2-7; 9 bases match TRBD1. Germline V CDR1 and CDR2: SGHTA, FQGNSA. The CDR3 totals 14 residues. V trimming: 4 bases; J trimming: 2 bases; junction bases outside the gene matches: 3. CDR3 residues: CASSYDRGTYEQYF. DNA of the CDR3: TGTGCCAGCAGCTACGACAGGGGGACCTACGAGCAGTACTTC.

This chain uses TRBV11-2 with TRBJ2-1; 11 bases are a match to TRBD1. With V trimmed by 3 bases and J by 8 bases, 6 bases remained unmatched. Germline-derived CDR1 and CDR2 are SGHAT and FQNNGV. The CDR3 runs to 15 residues. CDR3 sequence: CASSFLRTGGYEQFF. As DNA, the CDR3 is TGTGCCAGCAGCTTCCTCCGGACAGGGGGCTATGAGCAGTTCTTC. The whole variable domain, filled in from reference TRBV11-2 and TRBJ2-1, reads EAGVAQSPRYKIIEKRQSVAFWCNPISGHATLYWYQQILGQGPKLLIQFQNNGVVDDSQLPKDRFSAERLKGVDSTLKIQPAKLEDSAVYLCASSFLRTGGYEQFFGPGTRLTVL.

V and J are TRBV5-4 and TRBJ2-7, with 7 bases fitting TRBD2. This CDR3 has 13 amino acids. With 4 bases clipped from V and 2 bases from J, the junction kept 3 bases outside the gene matches. Germline lookup yields CDR1 SGHNT and CDR2 YYREEE (reference sequence). The DNA for the CDR3 is TGTGCCAGCAGCGTAGGACTAGCCTACGAGCAGTACTTC. This gives the protein CASSVGLAYEQYF.

The chain is built from TRBV12-3 or TRBV12-4 and TRBJ1-4; no clear D gene. Trimming shortened V by 2 bases and J by 5 bases, and 6 bases separated the two germline ends. The CDR3 is 13 residues long. CDR3 sequence reads: CASSLSLNEKLFF. The CDR3 DNA is TGTGCCAGCAGTTTATCCCTCAATGAAAAACTGTTTTTT.

This clone was detected once. This rearrangement joins TRBV19 to TRBJ2-3; TRBD1 aligns across 7 bases. Germline assignment: CDR1 LNHDA and CDR2 SQIVND (reference sequence). V was pared by 6 bases and J by 0 bases, with 6 bases of the junction left unmatched. The CDR3 covers 15 residues. CDR3 region: CASRITGVSTDTQYF. In nucleotides, the CDR3 is TGTGCCAGTAGGATCACAGGGGTAAGCACAGATACGCAGTATTTT.

The chain has TRBV9 and TRBJ2-7; 10 bases agree with TRBD1. V shed 5 bases, J shed 5 bases, and the junction held 4 bases outside the gene matches. Germline CDR1 and CDR2: SGDLS and YYNGEE. The CDR3 loop spans 13 amino acids. In DNA form, the CDR3 reads TGTGCCAGCAGGGGGACAGGGGCCCACGAGCAGTACTTC. Translating gives CASRGTGAHEQYF. Variable domain in full (rest from reference TRBV9 and TRBJ2-7): DSGVTQTPKHLITATGQRVTLRCSPRSGDLSVYWYQQSLDQGLQFLIQYYNGEERAKGNILERFSAQQFPDLHSELNLSSLELGDSALYFCASRGTGAHEQYFGPGTRLTVT.

The V call is TRBV5-6, the J call TRBJ1-4, with 7 bases lining up with TRBD1. This CDR3 contains 15 residues. CDR1 is SGHDT and CDR2 is YYEEEE in the germline V gene. V gave up 3 bases and J gave up 4 bases; unmatched junction bases: 6. The CDR3 DNA follows: TGTGCCAGCAGCTGGGGGACAGAGGGTAATGAAAAACTGTTTTTT. Its translation is CASSWGTEGNEKLFF. The entire variable domain, with the rest obtained from reference TRBV5-6 and TRBJ1-4, is as follows: DAGVTQSPTHLIKTRGQQVTLRCSPKSGHDTVSWYQQALGQGPQFIFQYYEEEERQRGNFPDRFSGHQFPNYSSELNVNALLLGDSALYLCASSWGTEGNEKLFFGSGTQLSVL.

Judged by abundance, this clone is medium-sized (0.01 to 0.1%). The chain links TRBV16 to TRBJ2-3; 15 bases fit TRBD2. Trimming at V came to 2 bases and at J to 4 bases, leaving 4 bases not matched to a gene. Germline lookup yields CDR1 KGHSY and CDR2 FQNENV. The CDR3 runs to 17 residues. CDR3 sequence (DNA): TGTGCCAGCAGCCAAGGGGGACTAGCGGGAGGCCCAGATACGCAGTATTTT. Translation: CASSQGGLAGGPDTQYF.

The V call is TRBV7-8, the J call TRBJ2-2, with 7 bases matching TRBD2. The V gene end was trimmed by 6 bases and the J gene end by 5 bases; junction bases not matched to a gene: 3. CDR1 is SGHVS and CDR2 is FQNEAQ in the germline V gene. This CDR3 comprises 13 residues. DNA for the CDR3: TGTGCCAGCAGGCCGCGGGGGACCGGGGAGCTGTTTTTT. Protein sequence: CASRPRGTGELFF.

This clone was observed a single time. The chain links TRBV19 to TRBJ1-2, with no clear D. There are 13 residues in the CDR3. Trimming removed 6 bases from V and 6 bases from J, with 14 bases in between. Germline CDR1 reads LNHDA; CDR2 reads SQIVND (reference sequence). The CDR3 DNA is TGTGCCAGTAGGGACGGAGGTATGGATGGCTACACCTTC. It yields the protein CASRDGGMDGYTF. Looking up the rest from reference TRBV19 and TRBJ1-2 gives the full variable domain: DGGITQSPKYLFRKEGQNVTLSCEQNLNHDAMYWYRQDPGQGLRLIYYSQIVNDFQKGDIAEGYSVSREKKESFPLTVTSAQKNPTAFYLCASRDGGMDGYTFGSGTRLTVV.

The chain recombines TRBV27 with TRBJ2-2; a possible D gene is TRBD1 (5 bases). V was trimmed by 4 bases and J by 5 bases, leaving 11 bases between them. CDR1 is MNHEY, CDR2 SMNVEV, per germline (reference sequence). This CDR3 has 14 residues. DNA for the CDR3: TGTGCCAGCAGTTATCTAGGGGCGACCGGGGAGCTGTTTTTT. This sequence encodes CASSYLGATGELFF.

The V call is TRBV27, the J call TRBJ1-2; TRBD1 matches 8 bases. The CDR3 extends over 13 amino acids. CDR1 is MNHEY and CDR2 is SMNVEV in the germline V gene (reference sequence). The trim removed 6 bases at V and 8 bases at J, leaving 8 bases unmatched. CDR3: CASRTQGVGGYTF. CDR3 DNA: TGTGCCAGCAGGACACAGGGGGTTGGGGGCTACACCTTC.

The chain links TRBV15 to TRBJ2-3, with a tentative D call TRBD1 (5 bases). The germline V and J ends were trimmed by 0 bases and 3 bases, with 13 bases remaining between them. CDR1 and CDR2 from the germline V gene are LNHNV and YYDKDF (reference sequence). The CDR3 totals 16 residues. CDR3 loop: CATSRDRPGQTDTQYF. The DNA for the CDR3 is TGTGCCACCAGCAGAGATCGGCCAGGGCAGACAGATACGCAGTATTTT.

This clone was found once. The chain is built from TRBV7-9 and TRBJ1-2; no firm D call. V was pared by 1 base and J by 7 bases, with 10 bases between. CDR1 is SEHNR, CDR2 FQNEAQ, per germline (reference sequence). The CDR3 spans 13 residues. CDR3 bases: TGTGCCAGCAGCTTAGAGGAGATAGTTGGCTACACCTTC. Translated: CASSLEEIVGYTF.